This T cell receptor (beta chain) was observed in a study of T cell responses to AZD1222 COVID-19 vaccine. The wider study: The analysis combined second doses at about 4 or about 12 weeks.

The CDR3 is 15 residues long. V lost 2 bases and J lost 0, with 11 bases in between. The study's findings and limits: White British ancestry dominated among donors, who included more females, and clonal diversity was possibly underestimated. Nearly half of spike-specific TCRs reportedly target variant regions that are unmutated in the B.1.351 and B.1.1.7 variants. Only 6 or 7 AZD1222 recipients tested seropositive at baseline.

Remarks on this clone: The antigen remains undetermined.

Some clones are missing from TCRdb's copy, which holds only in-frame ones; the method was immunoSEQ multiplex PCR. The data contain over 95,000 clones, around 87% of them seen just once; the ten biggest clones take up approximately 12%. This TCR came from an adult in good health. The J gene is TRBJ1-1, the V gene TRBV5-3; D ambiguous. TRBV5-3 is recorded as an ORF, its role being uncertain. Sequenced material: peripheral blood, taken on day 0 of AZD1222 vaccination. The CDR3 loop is CARSFGTAMNTEAFF. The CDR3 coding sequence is TGTGCCAGAAGCTTTGGCACAGCCATGAACACTGAAGCTTTCTTT.